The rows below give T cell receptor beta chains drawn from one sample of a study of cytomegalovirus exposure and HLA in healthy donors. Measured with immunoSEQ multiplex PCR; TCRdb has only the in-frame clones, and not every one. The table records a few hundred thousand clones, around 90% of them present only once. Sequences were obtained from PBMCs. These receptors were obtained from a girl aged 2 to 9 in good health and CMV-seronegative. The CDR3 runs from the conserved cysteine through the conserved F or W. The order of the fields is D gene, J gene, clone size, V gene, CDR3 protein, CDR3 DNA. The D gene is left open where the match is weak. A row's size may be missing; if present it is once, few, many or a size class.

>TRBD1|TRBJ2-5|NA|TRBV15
CATSRDQGAGETQYF
TGTGCCACCAGCAGAGACCAGGGGGCAGGGGAGACCCAGTACTTC
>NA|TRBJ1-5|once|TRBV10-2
CASSDPGQGQPQHF
TGCGCCAGCAGTGACCCAGGGCAGGGTCAGCCCCAGCATTTT
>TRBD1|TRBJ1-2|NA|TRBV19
CASTPGDRAYGYTF
TGTGCCAGTACCCCGGGAGACAGGGCCTACGGCTACACCTTC
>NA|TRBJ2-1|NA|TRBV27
CASSYTLGNEQFF
TGTGCCAGCAGTTATACACTAGGGAATGAGCAGTTCTTC
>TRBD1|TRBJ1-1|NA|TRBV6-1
CASRAGDRGFTEAFF
TGTGCCAGCAGGGCCGGGGACAGGGGATTCACTGAAGCTTTCTTT
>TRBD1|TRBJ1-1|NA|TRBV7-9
CASVTGTGGAHTEAFF
TGTGCCAGCGTAACCGGGACAGGGGGCGCGCACACTGAAGCTTTCTTT
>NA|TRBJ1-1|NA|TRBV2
CASRATVYREAFF
TGTGCCAGCAGGGCAACAGTTTACAGAGAAGCTTTCTTT
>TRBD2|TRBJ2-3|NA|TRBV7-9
CASSSNRVAGGADTQYF
TGTGCCAGCAGCTCCAATCGGGTAGCGGGAGGGGCAGATACGCAGTATTTT
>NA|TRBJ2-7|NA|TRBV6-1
CASSNRGGGEQYF
TGTGCCAGCAGCAACCGCGGGGGCGGCGAGCAGTACTTC
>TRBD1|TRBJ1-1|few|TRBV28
CASSLLQGTVITEAFF
TGTGCCAGCAGTTTATTACAGGGGACCGTAATCACTGAAGCTTTCTTT
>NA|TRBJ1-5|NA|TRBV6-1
CASKETTYQPQHF
TGTGCCAGCAAGGAGACCACTTATCAGCCCCAGCATTTT
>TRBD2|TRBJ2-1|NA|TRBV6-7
CASSPGLAGEDEQFF
TGTGCCAGCAGTCCGGGACTAGCGGGAGAAGATGAGCAGTTCTTC
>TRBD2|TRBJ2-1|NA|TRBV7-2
CASSLVFLAVNNEQFF
TGTGCCAGCAGCTTAGTTTTCCTAGCGGTCAACAATGAGCAGTTCTTC
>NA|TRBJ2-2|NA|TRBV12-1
CASVLANGRAGTGELFF
TGTGCCAGCGTCCTCGCCAACGGGAGGGCGGGCACCGGGGAGCTGTTTTTT
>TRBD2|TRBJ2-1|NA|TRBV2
CASPGGTSGIGEQFF
TGTGCCAGCCCGGGCGGGACTAGCGGGATCGGCGAGCAGTTCTTC
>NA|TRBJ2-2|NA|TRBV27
CASSLVTTGELFF
TGTGCCAGCAGTCTAGTGACCACCGGGGAGCTGTTTTTT
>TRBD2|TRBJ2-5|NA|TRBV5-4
CASSLESSGSRGETQYF
TGTGCCAGCAGCTTGGAGTCTAGCGGATCACGGGGAGAGACCCAGTACTTC
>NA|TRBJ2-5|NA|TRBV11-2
CASSSSRGDRKETQYF
TGTGCCAGCAGCTCATCCCGGGGGGACAGGAAAGAGACCCAGTACTTC
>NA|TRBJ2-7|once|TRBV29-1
CSAQQGSYEQYF
TGCAGCGCTCAACAGGGATCTTACGAGCAGTACTTC
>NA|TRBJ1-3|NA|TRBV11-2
CASSLEGGTGNTIYF
TGTGCCAGCAGCTTAGAAGGGGGAACGGGAAACACCATATATTTT
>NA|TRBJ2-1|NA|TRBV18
CASSPGSSSSYNEQFF
TGTGCCAGCTCACCTGGGAGCTCAAGCTCCTACAATGAGCAGTTCTTC
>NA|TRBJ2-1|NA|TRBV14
CASSQASHEQFF
TGTGCCAGCAGCCAAGCTTCCCATGAGCAGTTCTTC
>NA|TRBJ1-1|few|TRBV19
CASSIDMNTEAFF
TGTGCCAGTAGTATAGACATGAACACTGAAGCTTTCTTT
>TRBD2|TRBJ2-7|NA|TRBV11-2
CASSSGLAGGSQYF
TGTGCCAGCAGCTCCGGACTAGCGGGAGGGTCGCAGTACTTC
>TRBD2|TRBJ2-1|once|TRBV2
CASSASRLAGVVGEQFF
TGTGCCAGCAGTGCCTCGAGACTAGCGGGAGTTGTCGGTGAGCAGTTCTTC
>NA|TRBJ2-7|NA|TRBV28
CASSFLGRPVDEQYF
TGTGCCAGCAGTTTCCTGGGGCGACCGGTGGACGAGCAGTACTTC
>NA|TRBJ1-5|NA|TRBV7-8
CASSLRPTGMDQPQHF
TGTGCCAGCAGCTTGAGGCCCACAGGAATGGATCAGCCCCAGCATTTT